This T cell receptor beta chain was captured in a study of cytomegalovirus exposure and HLA in healthy donors. Per the germline V gene, CDR1 is SGHRS and CDR2 is YFSETQ. The V and J ends lost 5 bases and 3 bases, in that order; junction bases with no gene match: 9. The CDR3 runs to 15 residues. 60 Vbeta and 13 Jbeta primers were used in PCR. As handled by the study authors: Roughly 10 million shared chains were among approximately 87 million unique TCR beta chains counted in a later analysis. TCRdb keeps only in-frame clones here, not all; method: immunoSEQ multiplex PCR. Clone size and V and J calls were adopted from that table, with D and trimming inferred from the DNA. Of 100,000 to 150,000 clones detected, roughly a tenth appear once; the ten largest clones hold 4.6%.

Sequenced: PBMCs. The chain joins TRBV5-1 to TRBJ2-7, with 9 bases matching TRBD2. The receptor comes from a young woman in good health and CMV-seropositive. CDR3 protein: CASRTGLARNYEQYF. CDR3 nucleotide sequence: TGCGCCAGCAGAACCGGACTAGCGCGCAACTACGAGCAGTACTTC.